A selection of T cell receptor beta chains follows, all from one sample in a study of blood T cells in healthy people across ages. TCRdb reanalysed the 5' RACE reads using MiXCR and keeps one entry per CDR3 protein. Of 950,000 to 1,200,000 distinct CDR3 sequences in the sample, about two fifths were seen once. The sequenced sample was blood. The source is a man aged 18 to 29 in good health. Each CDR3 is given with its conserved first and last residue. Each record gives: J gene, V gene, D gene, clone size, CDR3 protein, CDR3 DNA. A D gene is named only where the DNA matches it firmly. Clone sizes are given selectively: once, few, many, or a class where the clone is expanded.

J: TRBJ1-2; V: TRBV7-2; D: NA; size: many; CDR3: CASSLNTVSGYTF; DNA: TGTGCCAGCAGCCTAAATACGGTTAGCGGCTACACCTTC
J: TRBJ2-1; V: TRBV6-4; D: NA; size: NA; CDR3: CARRRGQFF; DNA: TGTGCCAGGCGACGGGGACAGTTCTTC
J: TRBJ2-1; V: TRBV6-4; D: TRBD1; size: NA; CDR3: CASSPDRGSDEQFF; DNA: TGTGCCAGCAGTCCGGACAGGGGAAGCGATGAGCAGTTCTTC
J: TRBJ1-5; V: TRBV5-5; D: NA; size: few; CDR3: CASSLVVTGHQPQHF; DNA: TGTGCCAGCAGCTTGGTGGTAACAGGGCATCAGCCCCAGCATTTT
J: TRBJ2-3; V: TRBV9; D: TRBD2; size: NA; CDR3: CASSTGRRSTDTQYF; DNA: TGTGCCAGCAGCACCGGGAGGCGTAGCACAGATACGCAGTATTTT
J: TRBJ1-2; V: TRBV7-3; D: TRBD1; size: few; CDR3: CASSQEAGQVPYTF; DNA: TGTGCCAGCAGCCAAGAGGCGGGACAGGTTCCCTACACCTTC
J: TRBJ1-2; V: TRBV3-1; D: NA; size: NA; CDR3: CASSQGTADYGYTF; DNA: TGTGCCAGCAGCCAAGGGACAGCCGACTATGGCTACACCTTC
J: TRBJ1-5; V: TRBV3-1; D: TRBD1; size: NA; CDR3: CASSHGTGSNQPQHF; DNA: TGTGCCAGCAGCCACGGGACAGGGAGCAATCAGCCCCAGCATTTT
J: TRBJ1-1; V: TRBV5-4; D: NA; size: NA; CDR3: CASSWSGTLIEAFF; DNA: TGTGCCAGCAGCTGGTCCGGGACACTCATTGAAGCTTTCTTT
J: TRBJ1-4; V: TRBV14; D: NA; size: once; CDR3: CASSQDAVSRAREKLFF; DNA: TGTGCCAGCAGCCAAGATGCTGTCAGTAGGGCGCGGGAAAAACTGTTTTTT
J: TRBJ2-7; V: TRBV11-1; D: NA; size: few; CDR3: CASSLFREDYEQYF; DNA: TGTGCCAGCAGCTTATTTAGGGAGGACTACGAGCAGTACTTC
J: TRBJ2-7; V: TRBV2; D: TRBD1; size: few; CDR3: CASCRSDRLASYEQYF; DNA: TGTGCCAGCTGTCGGTCGGACAGGTTGGCATCCTACGAGCAGTACTTC
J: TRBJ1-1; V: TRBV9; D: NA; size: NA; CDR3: CASSAHYWTENTEAFF; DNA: TGTGCCAGCAGCGCCCATTATTGGACGGAGAACACTGAAGCTTTCTTT
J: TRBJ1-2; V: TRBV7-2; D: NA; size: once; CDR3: CASSIRRDEGGYTF; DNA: TGTGCCAGCAGCATACGGCGAGATGAGGGTGGCTACACCTTC
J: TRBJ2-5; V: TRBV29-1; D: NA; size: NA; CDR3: CSPTGGDGETQYF; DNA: TGCAGCCCCACCGGGGGCGACGGGGAGACCCAGTACTTC
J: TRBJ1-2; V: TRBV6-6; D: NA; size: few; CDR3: CASSLDRGMDGYTF; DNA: TGTGCCAGCAGCCTGGACAGAGGGATGGATGGCTACACCTTC
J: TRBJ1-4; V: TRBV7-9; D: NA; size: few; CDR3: CASSLGSDEKLFF; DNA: TGTGCCAGCAGCTTGGGATCTGATGAAAAACTGTTTTTT
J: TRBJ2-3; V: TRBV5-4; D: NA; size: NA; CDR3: CASSWRSGHTDTQYF; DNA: TGTGCCAGCAGCTGGCGGTCAGGGCACACAGATACGCAGTATTTT
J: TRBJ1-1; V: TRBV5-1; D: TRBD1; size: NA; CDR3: CASSLTGTDNTEAFF; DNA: TGCGCCAGCAGCTTAACCGGGACAGACAACACTGAAGCTTTCTTT
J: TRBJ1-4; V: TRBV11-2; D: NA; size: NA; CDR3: CASSLRTAPTNEKLFF; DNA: TGTGCCAGCAGCCTAAGGACAGCCCCAACCAATGAAAAACTGTTTTTT
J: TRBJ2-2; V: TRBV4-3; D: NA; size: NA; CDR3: CASSQEARGNTGELFF; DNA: TGCGCCAGCAGCCAAGAGGCTAGAGGGAACACCGGGGAGCTGTTTTTT
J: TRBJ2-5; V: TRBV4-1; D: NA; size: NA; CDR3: CASSTTGLQETQYF; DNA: TGCGCCAGCAGTACGACAGGCCTCCAAGAGACCCAGTACTTC
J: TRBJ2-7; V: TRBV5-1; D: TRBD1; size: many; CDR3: CASRSGQGPSYEQYF; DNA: TGCGCCAGCAGAAGCGGACAGGGACCTTCCTACGAGCAGTACTTC
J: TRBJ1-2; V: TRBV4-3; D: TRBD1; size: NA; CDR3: CASSHDRGSGYTF; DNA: TGCGCCAGCAGCCACGACAGGGGTTCTGGCTACACCTTC
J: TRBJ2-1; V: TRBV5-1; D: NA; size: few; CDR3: CASSLGGDISYNEQFF; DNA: TGCGCCAGCAGCTTAGGAGGTGATATTTCCTACAATGAGCAGTTCTTC
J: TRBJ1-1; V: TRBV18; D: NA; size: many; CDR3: CASSPSRGTEAFF; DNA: TGTGCCAGCTCACCCTCAAGGGGCACTGAAGCTTTCTTT
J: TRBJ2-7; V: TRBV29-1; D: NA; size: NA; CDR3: CSVARDEQYF; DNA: TGCAGCGTTGCCCGGGATGAGCAGTACTTC
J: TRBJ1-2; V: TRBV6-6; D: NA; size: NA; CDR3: CASSLTPPARGYGYTF; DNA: TGTGCCAGCAGTTTAACACCCCCGGCACGAGGCTATGGCTACACCTTC
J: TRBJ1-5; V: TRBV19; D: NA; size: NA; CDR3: CTSSRARRENQPQHF; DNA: TGTACCAGTAGTCGCGCACGACGGGAAAATCAGCCCCAGCATTTT
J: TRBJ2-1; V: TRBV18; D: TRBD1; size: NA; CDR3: CASSKTGPQETQFF; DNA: TGTGCCAGCTCAAAGACAGGGCCACAAGAGACCCAGTTCTTC
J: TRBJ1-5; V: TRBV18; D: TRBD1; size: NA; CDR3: CASSPGFDQGAMNQPQHF; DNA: TGTGCCAGCTCACCGGGGTTCGATCAGGGGGCTATGAATCAGCCCCAGCATTTT
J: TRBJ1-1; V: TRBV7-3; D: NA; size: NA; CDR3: CASSLEVGANTEAFF; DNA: TGTGCCAGCAGCTTAGAGGTGGGGGCGAACACTGAAGCTTTCTTT
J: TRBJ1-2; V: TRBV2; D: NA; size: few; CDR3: CASREGANYGYTF; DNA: TGTGCCAGCAGGGAGGGAGCTAACTATGGCTACACCTTC
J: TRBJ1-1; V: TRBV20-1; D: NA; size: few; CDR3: CSPRTLTEAFF; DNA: TGCAGCCCCCGAACTCTCACTGAAGCTTTCTTT
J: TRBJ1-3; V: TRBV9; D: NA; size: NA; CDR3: CASSPPTSGNTIYF; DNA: TGTGCCAGCAGCCCTCCGACTTCTGGAAACACCATATATTTT
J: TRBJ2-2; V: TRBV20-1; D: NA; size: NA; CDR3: CSAKGSSPTGELFF; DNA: TGCAGTGCCAAGGGAAGTAGCCCGACCGGGGAGCTGTTTTTT
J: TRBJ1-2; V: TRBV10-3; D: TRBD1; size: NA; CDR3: CAIRGQRSLLNYGYTF; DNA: TGTGCCATCAGGGGACAGAGGTCCCTATTAAACTATGGCTACACCTTC
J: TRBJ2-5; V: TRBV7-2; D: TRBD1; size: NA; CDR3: CASSSQGIETQYF; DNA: TGTGCCAGCAGCTCACAGGGGATAGAGACCCAGTACTTC
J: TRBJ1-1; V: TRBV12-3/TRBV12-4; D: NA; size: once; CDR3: CASSVRHLNTEAFF; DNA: TGTGCCAGCAGTGTGAGGCACCTTAACACTGAAGCTTTCTTT
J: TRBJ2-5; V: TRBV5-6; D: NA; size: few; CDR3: CASNLIGAQETQYF; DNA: TGTGCCAGCAATCTTATCGGAGCCCAAGAGACCCAGTACTTC
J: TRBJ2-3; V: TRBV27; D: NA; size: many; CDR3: CASSLSLEAQYF; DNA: TGTGCCAGCAGTTTATCCCTGGAGGCGCAGTATTTT
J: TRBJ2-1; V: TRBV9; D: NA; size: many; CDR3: CASSVGAVEGYEQFF; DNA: TGTGCCAGCAGCGTAGGCGCCGTTGAGGGTTATGAGCAGTTCTTC
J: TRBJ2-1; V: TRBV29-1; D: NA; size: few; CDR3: CSARRVANEQFF; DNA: TGCAGCGCAAGACGGGTTGCTAATGAGCAGTTCTTC
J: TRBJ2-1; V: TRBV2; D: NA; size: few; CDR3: CASSGSQDSWNEQFF; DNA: TGTGCCAGCAGTGGGTCACAAGACTCCTGGAATGAGCAGTTCTTC
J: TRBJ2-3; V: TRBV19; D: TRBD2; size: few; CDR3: CASSLRPGLTGPSDTQYF; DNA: TGTGCCAGTAGTCTTCGTCCGGGACTAACGGGACCTTCGGATACGCAGTATTTT
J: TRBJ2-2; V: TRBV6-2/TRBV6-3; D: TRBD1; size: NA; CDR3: CASSYRGQMNTGELFF; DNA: TGTGCCAGCAGTTACAGGGGACAGATGAACACCGGGGAGCTGTTTTTT
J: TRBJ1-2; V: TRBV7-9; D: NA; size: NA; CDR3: CASSGSVIYGYTF; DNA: TGTGCCAGCAGCGGCTCAGTTATTTATGGCTACACCTTC
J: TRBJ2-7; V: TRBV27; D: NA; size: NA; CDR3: CASGTGPYEQYF; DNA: TGTGCCAGCGGAACAGGACCCTACGAGCAGTACTTC
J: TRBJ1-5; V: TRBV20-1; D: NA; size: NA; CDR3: CSARPGITYGNQPQHF; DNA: TGCAGTGCTAGACCCGGGATAACTTACGGCAATCAGCCCCAGCATTTT
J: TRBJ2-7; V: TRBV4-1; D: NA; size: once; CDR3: CASSQIAPLYNEQYF; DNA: TGCGCCAGCAGCCAAATCGCTCCCCTCTACAATGAGCAGTACTTC
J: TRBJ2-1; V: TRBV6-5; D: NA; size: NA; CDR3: CASAVALNSYNEQFF; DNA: TGTGCCAGCGCCGTGGCACTTAACTCCTACAATGAGCAGTTCTTC
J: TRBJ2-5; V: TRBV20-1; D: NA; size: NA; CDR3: CSARGHGKETQYF; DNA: TGCAGTGCTAGAGGGCACGGGAAAGAGACCCAGTACTTC
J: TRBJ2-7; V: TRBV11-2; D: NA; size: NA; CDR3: CASSFIGGAYEQYF; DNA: TGTGCCAGCAGCTTCATCGGCGGCGCCTACGAGCAGTACTTC
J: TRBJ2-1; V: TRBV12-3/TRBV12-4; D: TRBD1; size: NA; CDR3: CASSLRRQGASYNEQFF; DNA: TGTGCCAGCAGTTTAAGGAGGCAGGGGGCTTCCTACAATGAGCAGTTCTTC